This paragraph reports one T cell receptor beta chain. Its cognate antigen is unknown. The J segment lost 0 bases and the V segment lost 2 bases, leaving 7 bases of the junction unmatched. The CDR3 has 16 residues. Looked up from germline, CDR1 is KGHSH and CDR2 is LQKENI. It was with 60 Vbeta and 13 Jbeta primers that the PCR ran. TCRdb's table, derived via immunoSEQ multiplex PCR, lists solely in-frame clones and lacks some. The sample shows 150,000 to 200,000 clones, approximately 72% of them seen only once. The sample comes from a study of cytomegalovirus exposure and HLA in healthy donors. General study points: An assumption of roughly uniform sequencing depth across donors underlay the presence/absence analyses. Reports indicate that TCR beta sequences accurately predicted the HLA-A and HLA-B alleles of most subjects. In a later analysis, HLA-associated TCR beta chains were more clonally expanded than equally common others. A later analysis reportedly found fewer N-insertions in an Asian-associated ancestry cluster than the roughly 670-donor mean.

Sequenced input: PBMCs. The chain has TRBV18 and TRBJ2-7; 7 bases align to TRBD1. The clonotype was recovered from a human donor in good health. CDR3: CASSPNTGTASYEQYF. In DNA form, the CDR3 reads TGTGCCAGCTCACCAAATACCGGGACAGCCTCCTACGAGCAGTACTTC.